The rows below give T cell receptor beta chains drawn from one sample of a study of shared clonotypes between healthy human individuals. Sequenced by immunoSEQ multiplex PCR; TCRdb stores in-frame clones only, minus some. The sample contains around 940,000 clones, approximately 80% of which appear only once. Sequencing input: memory CD4+ T cells sorted from blood. The receptor set was obtained from a young man in good health. The CDR3 runs from the conserved cysteine through the conserved F or W.

j_call	v_call	cdr3_aa
TRBJ2-7	TRBV7-2	CASSLGSSNYEQYF
TRBJ2-7	TRBV7-2	CASSPGGVISYEQYF
TRBJ2-7	TRBV15	CATSRGTDSYEQYF
TRBJ2-7	TRBV7-2	CASTPGRGTVSYEQYF
TRBJ1-2	TRBV11-2	CASSLVGTGYTF
TRBJ1-2	TRBV6-5	CASSYTPGQGDYGYTF
TRBJ1-5	TRBV28	CASSDTDRGYQPQHF
TRBJ2-2	TRBV29-1	CSVDRGFTGELFF
TRBJ1-5	TRBV10-2	CASSVTGWGQPQHF
TRBJ2-3	TRBV28	CASTLGGLVRTDTQYF
TRBJ2-3	TRBV5-6	CASSSGPSTDTQYF
TRBJ2-5	TRBV5-1	CASSYGTGKETQYF
TRBJ1-2	TRBV5-1	CASSWAGTADYGYTF
TRBJ1-6	TRBV7-3	CASSQTGTSPLHF
TRBJ1-2	TRBV7-8	CASSLPEGGDYGYTF
TRBJ2-7	TRBV6-5	CASSYSRAEGEQYF
TRBJ2-1	TRBV6-1	CASSFYNEQFF
TRBJ2-7	TRBV5-4	CASSASGGSFYEQYF
TRBJ2-5	TRBV5-6	CASSARQGPQETQYF
TRBJ2-4	TRBV11-2	CASSSLRLLAKNIQYF
TRBJ1-5	TRBV5-1	CASSLGGSSNQPQHF
TRBJ1-3	TRBV6-5	CASSYSRVYNTIYF
TRBJ1-1	TRBV11-1	CASSLVGLGTEAFF
TRBJ2-7	TRBV11-2	CASTLLGGSRYEQYF
TRBJ2-2	TRBV5-1	CASSSGTSANTGELFF
TRBJ2-7	TRBV18	CASSPVESYEQYF
TRBJ1-4	TRBV18	CASSPGLSLFF
TRBJ2-7	TRBV18	CASSLETGRTYEQYF
TRBJ1-1	TRBV9	CASSVPGQEAFF
TRBJ1-1	TRBV6-5	CASSIRGWEAFF
TRBJ1-6	TRBV30	CAWSVLRERPPLHF
TRBJ2-7	TRBV30	CAWSSRGNEQYF
TRBJ2-3	TRBV19	CASSTGTVSTDTQYF
TRBJ2-3	TRBV7-2	CASSYRPSTDTQYF
TRBJ1-1	TRBV5-1	CASSSTQGGTEAFF
TRBJ1-5	TRBV19	CASSIGQAGNQPQHF
TRBJ1-6	TRBV4-3	CASSQFDRDETPLHF
TRBJ1-1	TRBV5-1	CASSLASGTGVGTEAFF
TRBJ1-5	TRBV4-1	CASSQDGWGGEPQHF
TRBJ2-5	TRBV5-4	CASSLGSVQETQYF
TRBJ2-2	TRBV6-5	CASARASGNTGELFF
TRBJ2-5	TRBV6-1	CASKGGGETQYF
TRBJ2-7	TRBV29-1	CSAKVGYEQYF
TRBJ2-7	TRBV5-1	CASSAGSYEQYF
TRBJ2-5	TRBV10-3	CAISDRNQETQYF
TRBJ1-2	TRBV4-1	CASSQEGSSYGYTF
TRBJ2-2	TRBV11-3	CASSLYPVVGVHTGELFF
TRBJ1-1	TRBV14	CASSQVGRYSNTEAFF
TRBJ1-1	TRBV4-1	CASSHVDSNTEAFF
TRBJ2-7	TRBV4-1	CASSQGVASYEQYF
TRBJ2-1	TRBV14	CASSRIGGGSNEQFF
TRBJ2-7	TRBV6-5	CASSRQIGEQYF
TRBJ2-6	TRBV5-4	CASRSAGANVLTF
TRBJ1-2	TRBV5-4	CASSRDRGLRYTF
TRBJ2-1	TRBV27	CASSLSDRGLGEQFF
TRBJ2-3	TRBV9	CASSASLGSGTQYF
TRBJ2-3	TRBV6-6	CASSGLGGDTQYF
TRBJ2-3	TRBV7-9	CASSLFRTDTDTQYF
TRBJ2-1	TRBV5-5	CASSLGGAGVLTNEQFF